This T cell receptor (beta chain) was sequenced for a study of kidney transplant recipient with SARS-CoV-2 infection. Germline V gene sequence: CDR1 SGDLS, CDR2 YYNGEE. The CDR3 runs 14 residues. The germline V and J ends were trimmed by 4 bases and 1 base, with 11 bases remaining between them. The sample holds many counts of this clonotype. TCRdb reanalysed the reads using MiXCR and keeps one entry per CDR3 protein. The sample has approximately 240,000 distinct CDR3 sequences; about 30% are singletons. The receptor's source is a male patient in his 30s who had COVID-19 and was a kidney transplant recipient. The graft donor may have given rise to some T cells. The rearrangement uses TRBV9 and TRBJ1-1, with D maybe TRBD1 (6 bases). This material consisted of a blood sample, taken at baseline and between days 110 and 120 from a kidney transplant recipient. DNA of the CDR3: TGTGCCAGCAGCCTGGACAGCACGAACACTGAAGCTTTCTTT. Amino acid sequence: CASSLDSTNTEAFF.